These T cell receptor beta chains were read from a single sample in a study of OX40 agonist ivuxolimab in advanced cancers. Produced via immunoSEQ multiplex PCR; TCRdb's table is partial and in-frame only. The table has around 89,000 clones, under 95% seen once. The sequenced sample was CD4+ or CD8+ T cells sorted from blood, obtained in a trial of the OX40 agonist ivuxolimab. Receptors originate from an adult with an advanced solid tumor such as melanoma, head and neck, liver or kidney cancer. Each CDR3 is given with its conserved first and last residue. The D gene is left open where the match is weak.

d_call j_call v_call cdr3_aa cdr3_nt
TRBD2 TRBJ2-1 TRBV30 CAWSVSLAGGAEQFF TGTGCCTGGAGTGTGTCGCTAGCGGGGGGGGCTGAGCAGTTCTTC
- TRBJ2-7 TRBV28 CASGIGHTYEQYF TGTGCCAGCGGAATCGGACATACCTACGAGCAGTACTTC
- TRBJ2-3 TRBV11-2 CASSPVVTDTQYF TGTGCCAGCAGCCCCGTGGTCACAGATACGCAGTATTTT
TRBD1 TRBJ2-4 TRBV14 CASSQDPTGGTKNIQYF TGTGCCAGCAGCCAAGACCCCACAGGGGGCACCAAAAACATTCAGTACTTC
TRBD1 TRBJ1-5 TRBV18 CASSPGTGQNQPQHF TGTGCCAGCTCACCGGGGACAGGGCAGAATCAGCCCCAGCATTTT
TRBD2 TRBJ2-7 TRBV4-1 CASSQDYGLAGVNF TGCGCCAGCAGCCAAGACTACGGACTAGCGGGGGTGAACTTC
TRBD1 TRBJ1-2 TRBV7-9 CASNRGGATNYGYTF TGTGCCAGCAACAGGGGAGGGGCGACAAACTATGGCTACACCTTC
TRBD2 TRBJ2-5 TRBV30 CAWSVGLAGAQETQYF TGTGCCTGGAGTGTAGGTCTAGCGGGGGCCCAAGAGACCCAGTACTTC
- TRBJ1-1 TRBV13 CASSLKRENTEAFF TGTGCCAGCAGCTTAAAGCGAGAGAACACTGAAGCTTTCTTT
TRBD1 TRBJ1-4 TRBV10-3 CAISVAGGPTNEKLFF TGTGCCATCAGTGTGGCAGGGGGACCAACTAATGAAAAACTGTTTTTT
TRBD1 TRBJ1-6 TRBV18 CASSLSNDRGRGSPLHF TGTGCCAGCTCACTTTCAAACGACAGGGGGCGCGGATCACCCCTCCACTTT
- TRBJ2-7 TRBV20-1 CSASGPYEQYF TGCAGTGCTTCAGGTCCTTACGAGCAGTACTTC
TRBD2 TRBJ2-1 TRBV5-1 CASSLGGGSYNEQFF TGCGCCAGCTCCCTTGGGGGGGGCTCCTACAATGAGCAGTTCTTC
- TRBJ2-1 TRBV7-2 CASTLYNEQFF TGTGCCAGCACCCTATACAATGAGCAGTTCTTC
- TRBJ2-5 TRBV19 CASSGAETQYF TGTGCCAGTAGTGGGGCAGAGACCCAGTACTTC